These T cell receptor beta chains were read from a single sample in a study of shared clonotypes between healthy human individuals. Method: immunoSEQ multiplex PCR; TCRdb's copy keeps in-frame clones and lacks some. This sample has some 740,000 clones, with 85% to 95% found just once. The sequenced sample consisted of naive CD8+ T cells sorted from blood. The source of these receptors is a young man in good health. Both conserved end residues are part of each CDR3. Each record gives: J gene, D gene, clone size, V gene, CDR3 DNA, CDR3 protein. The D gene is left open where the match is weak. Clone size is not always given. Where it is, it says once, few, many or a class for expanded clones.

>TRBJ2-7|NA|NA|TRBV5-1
TGCGCCAGCAAGGCCAACTCCTACGAGCAGTACTTC
CASKANSYEQYF
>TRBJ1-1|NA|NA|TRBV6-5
TGTGCCAGCAGTTGGGGGGCGGGGACTGAAGCTTTCTTT
CASSWGAGTEAFF
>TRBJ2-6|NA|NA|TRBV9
TGTGCCAGCAGCGACCTTGCAGGGATACCCTCTGGGGCCAACGTCCTGACTTTC
CASSDLAGIPSGANVLTF
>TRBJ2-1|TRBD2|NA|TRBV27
TGTGCCAGCAGTCCGCTAGCGGGATCGGGTGAGCAGTTCTTC
CASSPLAGSGEQFF
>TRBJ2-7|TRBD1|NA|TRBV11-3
TGTGCCAGCAGCTTAGGGGGGACAGGGGCCTACGAGCAGTACTTC
CASSLGGTGAYEQYF
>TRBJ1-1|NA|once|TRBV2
TGTGCCAGCAGAGGAGTCGAGAACACTGAAGCTTTCTTT
CASRGVENTEAFF
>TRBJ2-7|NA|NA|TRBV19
TGTGCCAGGGGTCCTAGGGGCGAGCAGTACTTC
CARGPRGEQYF
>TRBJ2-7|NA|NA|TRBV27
TGTGCCAGCAGTCCCGGGACAAGGGAGCAGTACTTC
CASSPGTREQYF
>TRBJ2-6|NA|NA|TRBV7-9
TGTGCCAGCAGCTTTAGTGGGGCCAACGTCCTGACTTTC
CASSFSGANVLTF
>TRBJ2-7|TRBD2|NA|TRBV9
TGTGCCAGCAGCGTAGGGGCGGGAGATTACGAGCAGTACTTC
CASSVGAGDYEQYF
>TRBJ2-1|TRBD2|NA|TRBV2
TGTGCCAGCAGTGAAGTAGCTAGCGGGATGAATGAGCAGTTCTTC
CASSEVASGMNEQFF
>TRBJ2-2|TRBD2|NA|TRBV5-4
TGTGCCAGCACGACTAGCGGGAGGCCCTCCGGGGAGCTGTTTTTT
CASTTSGRPSGELFF
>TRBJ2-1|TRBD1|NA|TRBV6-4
TGTGCCAGCAGCCTCGACAGGGTAGGATTCAATGAGCAGTTCTTC
CASSLDRVGFNEQFF
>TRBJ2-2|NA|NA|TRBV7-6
TGTGCCAGCAGCCAGGAGGCCACCGGGGAGCTGTTTTTT
CASSQEATGELFF
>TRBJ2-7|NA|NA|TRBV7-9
TGTGCCAGCAGCTTACTACAATCCTACGAGCAGTACTTC
CASSLLQSYEQYF
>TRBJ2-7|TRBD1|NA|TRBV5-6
TGTGCCAGCAGCTTGGATCCCGGGACAGGGTTTTACGAGCAGTACTTC
CASSLDPGTGFYEQYF
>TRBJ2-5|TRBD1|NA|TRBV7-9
TGTGCCAGCAGTACAGGGGGAAGGCAGCGAGAGACCCAGTACTTC
CASSTGGRQRETQYF
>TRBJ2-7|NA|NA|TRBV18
TGTGCCAGCTCACCACCCGAAACCTACGAGCAGTACTTC
CASSPPETYEQYF
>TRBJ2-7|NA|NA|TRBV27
TGTGCCAGCGCGGTTACCCGGGCCTACGAGCAGTACTTC
CASAVTRAYEQYF
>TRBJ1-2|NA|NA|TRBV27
TGTGCCAGCAGTCCGAAGAGAATCATCTATGGCTACACCTTC
CASSPKRIIYGYTF
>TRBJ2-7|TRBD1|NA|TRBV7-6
TGTGCCAGCAGCTCAAAAATAAGGGACAGGCTGGACGAGCAGTACTTC
CASSSKIRDRLDEQYF
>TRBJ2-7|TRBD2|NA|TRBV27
TGTGCCAGCAGTACCCCCCTACTAGCGGGAGGAGCCTACGAGCAGTACTTC
CASSTPLLAGGAYEQYF
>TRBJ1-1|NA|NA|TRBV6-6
TGTGCCAGCAGTTACCCTACCGACAGCTTAAACACTGAAGCTTTCTTT
CASSYPTDSLNTEAFF
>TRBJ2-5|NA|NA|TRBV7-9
TGTGCCAGCAGCTTTGCGAGTGGCAGGGCTTACCAAGAGACCCAGTACTTC
CASSFASGRAYQETQYF
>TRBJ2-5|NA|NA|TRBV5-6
TGTGCCAGCAGCTTGGGAGGGTACCAAGAGACCCAGTACTTC
CASSLGGYQETQYF
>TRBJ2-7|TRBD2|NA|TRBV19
TGTGCCAGTAGTATCCGACTAGCGGGAAGTTACGAGCAGTACTTC
CASSIRLAGSYEQYF
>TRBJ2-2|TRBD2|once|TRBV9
TGTGCCAGCAGCGCCAGGACTAGTCGGACCGGGGAGCTGTTTTTT
CASSARTSRTGELFF
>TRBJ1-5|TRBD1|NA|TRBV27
TGTGCCAGCAGTGAGGACAGGGGGAGTCAGCCCCAGCATTTT
CASSEDRGSQPQHF
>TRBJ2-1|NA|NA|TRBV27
TGTGCCAGCAGTTTCATACCTACCTCCTACAATGAGCAGTTCTTC
CASSFIPTSYNEQFF
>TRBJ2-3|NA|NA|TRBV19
TGTGCCAGTGGGTTCACAGATACGCAGTATTTT
CASGFTDTQYF
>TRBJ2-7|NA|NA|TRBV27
TGTGCCAGCAGTCCCCGTATACCACGGGCCGAGCAGTACTTC
CASSPRIPRAEQYF